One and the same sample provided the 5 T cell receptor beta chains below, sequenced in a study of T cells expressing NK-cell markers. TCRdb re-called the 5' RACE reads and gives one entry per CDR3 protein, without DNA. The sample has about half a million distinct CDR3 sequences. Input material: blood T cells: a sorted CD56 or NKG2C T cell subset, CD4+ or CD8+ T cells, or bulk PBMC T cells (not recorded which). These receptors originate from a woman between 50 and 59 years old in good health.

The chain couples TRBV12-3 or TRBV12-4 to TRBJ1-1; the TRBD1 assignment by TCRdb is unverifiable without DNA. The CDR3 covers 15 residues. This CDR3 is CASSFFREPNTEAFF.

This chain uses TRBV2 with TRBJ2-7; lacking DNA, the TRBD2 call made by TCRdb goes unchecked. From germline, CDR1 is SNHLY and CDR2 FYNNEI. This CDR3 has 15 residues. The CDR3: CASSDISSGIGEQYF.

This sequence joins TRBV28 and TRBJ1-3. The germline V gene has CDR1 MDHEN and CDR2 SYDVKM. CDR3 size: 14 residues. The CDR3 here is CASSFTSPGNTIYF.

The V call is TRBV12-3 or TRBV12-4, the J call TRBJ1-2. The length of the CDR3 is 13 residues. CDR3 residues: CASSLNRHYGYTF.

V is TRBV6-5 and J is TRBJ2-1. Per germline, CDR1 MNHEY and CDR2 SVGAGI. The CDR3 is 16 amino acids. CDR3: CASSYSRGSSYNEQFF.